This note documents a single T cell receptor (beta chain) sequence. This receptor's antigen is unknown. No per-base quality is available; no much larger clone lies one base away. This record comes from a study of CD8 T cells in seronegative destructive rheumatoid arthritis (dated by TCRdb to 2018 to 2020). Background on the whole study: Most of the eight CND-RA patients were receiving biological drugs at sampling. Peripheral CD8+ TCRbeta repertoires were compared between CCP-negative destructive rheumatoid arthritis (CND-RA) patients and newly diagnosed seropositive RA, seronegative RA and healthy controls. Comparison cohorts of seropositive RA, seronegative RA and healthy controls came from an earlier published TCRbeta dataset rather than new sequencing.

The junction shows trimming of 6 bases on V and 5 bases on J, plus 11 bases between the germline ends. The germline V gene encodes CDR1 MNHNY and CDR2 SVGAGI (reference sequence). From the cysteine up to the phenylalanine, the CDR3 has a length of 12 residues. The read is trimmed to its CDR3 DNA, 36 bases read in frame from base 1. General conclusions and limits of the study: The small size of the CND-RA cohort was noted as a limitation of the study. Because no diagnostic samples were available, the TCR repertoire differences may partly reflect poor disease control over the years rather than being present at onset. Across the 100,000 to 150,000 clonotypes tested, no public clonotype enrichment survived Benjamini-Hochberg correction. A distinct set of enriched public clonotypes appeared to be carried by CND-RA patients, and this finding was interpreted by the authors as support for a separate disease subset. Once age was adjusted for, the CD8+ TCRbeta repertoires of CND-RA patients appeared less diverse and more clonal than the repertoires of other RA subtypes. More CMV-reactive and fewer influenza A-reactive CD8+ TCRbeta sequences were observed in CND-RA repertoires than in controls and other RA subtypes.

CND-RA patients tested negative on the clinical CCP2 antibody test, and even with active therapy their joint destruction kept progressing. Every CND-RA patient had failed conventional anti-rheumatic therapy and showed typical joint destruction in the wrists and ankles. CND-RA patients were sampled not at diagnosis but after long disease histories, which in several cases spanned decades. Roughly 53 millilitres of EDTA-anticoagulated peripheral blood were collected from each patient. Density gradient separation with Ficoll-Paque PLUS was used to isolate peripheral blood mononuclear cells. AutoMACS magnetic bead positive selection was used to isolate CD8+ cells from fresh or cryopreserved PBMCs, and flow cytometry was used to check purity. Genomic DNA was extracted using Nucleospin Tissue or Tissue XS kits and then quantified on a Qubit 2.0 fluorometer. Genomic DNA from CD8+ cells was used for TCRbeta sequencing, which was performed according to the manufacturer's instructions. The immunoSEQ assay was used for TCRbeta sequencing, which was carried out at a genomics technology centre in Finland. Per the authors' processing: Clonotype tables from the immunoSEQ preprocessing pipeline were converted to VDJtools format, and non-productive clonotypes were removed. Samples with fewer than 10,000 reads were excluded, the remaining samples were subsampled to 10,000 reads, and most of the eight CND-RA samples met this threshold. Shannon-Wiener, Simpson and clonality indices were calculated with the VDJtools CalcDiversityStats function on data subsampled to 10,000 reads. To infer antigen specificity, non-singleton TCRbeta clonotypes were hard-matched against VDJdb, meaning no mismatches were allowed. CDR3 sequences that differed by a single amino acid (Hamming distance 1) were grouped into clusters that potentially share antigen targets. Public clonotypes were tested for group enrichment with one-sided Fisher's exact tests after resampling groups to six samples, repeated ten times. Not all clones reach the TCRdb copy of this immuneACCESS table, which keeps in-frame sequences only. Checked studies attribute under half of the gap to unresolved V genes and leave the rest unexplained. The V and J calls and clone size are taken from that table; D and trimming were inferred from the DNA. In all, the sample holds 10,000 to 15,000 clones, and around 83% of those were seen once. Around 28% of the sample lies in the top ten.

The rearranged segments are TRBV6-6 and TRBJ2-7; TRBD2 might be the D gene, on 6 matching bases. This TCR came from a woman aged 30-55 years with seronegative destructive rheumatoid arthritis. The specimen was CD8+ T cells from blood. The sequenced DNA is TGTGCCAGCAGCCCCGGGACTCACGAGCAGTACTTC. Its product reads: CASSPGTHEQYF.